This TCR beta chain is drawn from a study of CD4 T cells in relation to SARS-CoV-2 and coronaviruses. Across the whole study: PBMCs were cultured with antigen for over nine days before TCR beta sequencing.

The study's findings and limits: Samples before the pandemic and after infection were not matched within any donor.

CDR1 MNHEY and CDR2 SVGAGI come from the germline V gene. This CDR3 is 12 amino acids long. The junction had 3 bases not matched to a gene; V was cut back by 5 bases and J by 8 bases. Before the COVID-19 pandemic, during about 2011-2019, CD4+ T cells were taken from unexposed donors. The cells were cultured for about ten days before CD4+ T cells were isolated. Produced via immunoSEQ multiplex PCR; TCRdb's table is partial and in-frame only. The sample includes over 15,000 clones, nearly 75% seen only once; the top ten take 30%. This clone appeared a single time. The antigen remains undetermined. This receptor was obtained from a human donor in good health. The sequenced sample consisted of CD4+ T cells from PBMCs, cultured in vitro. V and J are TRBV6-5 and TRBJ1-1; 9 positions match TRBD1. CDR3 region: CASSPQGAEAFF. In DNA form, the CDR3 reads TGTGCCAGCAGTCCACAGGGGGCGGAAGCTTTCTTT.